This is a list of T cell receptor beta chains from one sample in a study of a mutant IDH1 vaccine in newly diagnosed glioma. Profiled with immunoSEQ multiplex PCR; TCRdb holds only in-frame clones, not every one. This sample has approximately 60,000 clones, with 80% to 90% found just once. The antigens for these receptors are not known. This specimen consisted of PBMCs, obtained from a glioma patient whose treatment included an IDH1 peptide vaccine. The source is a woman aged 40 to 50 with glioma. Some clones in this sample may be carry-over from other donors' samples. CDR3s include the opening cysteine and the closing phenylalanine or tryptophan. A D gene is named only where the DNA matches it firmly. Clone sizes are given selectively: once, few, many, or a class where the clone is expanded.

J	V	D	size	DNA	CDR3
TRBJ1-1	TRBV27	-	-	TGTGCCAGCAGTTTAAACGTGAACACTGAAGCTTTCTTT	CASSLNVNTEAFF
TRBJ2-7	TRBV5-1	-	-	TGCGCCAGCAGCTCCGGCAAACCCTACGAGCAGTACTTC	CASSSGKPYEQYF
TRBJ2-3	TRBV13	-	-	TGTGCCAGCAGCTTTCCCCCGGCGAGCACAGATACGCAGTATTTT	CASSFPPASTDTQYF
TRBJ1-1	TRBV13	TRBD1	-	TGTGCCAGCAGCACACCGGGACAGGGGAGCACTGAAGCTTTCTTT	CASSTPGQGSTEAFF
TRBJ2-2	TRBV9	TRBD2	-	TGTGCCAGCAGCTGGGGTGGACTAGCGGGGGGCTTCCCCACCGGGGAGCTGTTTTTT	CASSWGGLAGGFPTGELFF
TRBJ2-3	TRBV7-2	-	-	TGTGCCAGCAGCCGCGACCGGACAGCGGGAACGGGTACGCAGTATTTT	CASSRDRTAGTGTQYF
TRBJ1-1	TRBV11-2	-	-	TGTGCCAGCAGCTTAGGGGTCCGTGGCAAAAAGGCTTTCTTT	CASSLGVRGKKAFF
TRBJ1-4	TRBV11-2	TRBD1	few	TGTGCCAGCAGCCCGACAGGGGGGAATGAAAAACTGTTTTTT	CASSPTGGNEKLFF
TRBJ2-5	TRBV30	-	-	TGTGCCTGGGGAGCTGGAGCGACCCAGTACTTC	CAWGAGATQYF
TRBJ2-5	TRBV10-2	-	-	TGCGCCAGCAGTCTCCGGGCCCGGGGGGCCCAAGAGACCCAGTACTTC	CASSLRARGAQETQYF
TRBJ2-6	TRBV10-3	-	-	TGTGCCATCAGTCCAGCTCGACAGGCCTCTGGGGCCAACGTCCTGACTTTC	CAISPARQASGANVLTF
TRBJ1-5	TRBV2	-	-	TGTGCCAGTCGCCGGGACAGCAATCAGCCCCAGCATTTT	CASRRDSNQPQHF
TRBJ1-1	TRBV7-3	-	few	TGTGCCAGCAGCTTAACGGTGGGGAACACTGAAGCTTTCTTT	CASSLTVGNTEAFF
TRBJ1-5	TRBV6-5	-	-	TGTGCCAGCAGTTCCAGCGGGCCTTCCATCCCGAAGCCCCAGCATTTT	CASSSSGPSIPKPQHF
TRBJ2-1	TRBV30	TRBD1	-	TGTGCCTGGAGTGGGGACAGGGCATCCTACAATGAGCAGTTCTTC	CAWSGDRASYNEQFF
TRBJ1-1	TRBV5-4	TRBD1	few	TGTGCCAGCAGGGAGGGACAGGGGGTTGAAGCTTTCTTT	CASREGQGVEAFF